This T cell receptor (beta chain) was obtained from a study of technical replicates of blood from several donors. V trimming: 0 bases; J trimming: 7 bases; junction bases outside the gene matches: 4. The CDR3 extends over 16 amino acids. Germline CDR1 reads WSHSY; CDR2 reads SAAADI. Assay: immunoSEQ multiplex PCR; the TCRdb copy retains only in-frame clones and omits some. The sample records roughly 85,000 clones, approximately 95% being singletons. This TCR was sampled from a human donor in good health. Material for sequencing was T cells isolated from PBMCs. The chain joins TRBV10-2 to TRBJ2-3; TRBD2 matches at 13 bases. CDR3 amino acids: CASSESGLAGLNTQYF. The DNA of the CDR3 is TGCGCCAGCAGTGAGTCGGGACTAGCGGGGCTGAATACGCAGTATTTT.